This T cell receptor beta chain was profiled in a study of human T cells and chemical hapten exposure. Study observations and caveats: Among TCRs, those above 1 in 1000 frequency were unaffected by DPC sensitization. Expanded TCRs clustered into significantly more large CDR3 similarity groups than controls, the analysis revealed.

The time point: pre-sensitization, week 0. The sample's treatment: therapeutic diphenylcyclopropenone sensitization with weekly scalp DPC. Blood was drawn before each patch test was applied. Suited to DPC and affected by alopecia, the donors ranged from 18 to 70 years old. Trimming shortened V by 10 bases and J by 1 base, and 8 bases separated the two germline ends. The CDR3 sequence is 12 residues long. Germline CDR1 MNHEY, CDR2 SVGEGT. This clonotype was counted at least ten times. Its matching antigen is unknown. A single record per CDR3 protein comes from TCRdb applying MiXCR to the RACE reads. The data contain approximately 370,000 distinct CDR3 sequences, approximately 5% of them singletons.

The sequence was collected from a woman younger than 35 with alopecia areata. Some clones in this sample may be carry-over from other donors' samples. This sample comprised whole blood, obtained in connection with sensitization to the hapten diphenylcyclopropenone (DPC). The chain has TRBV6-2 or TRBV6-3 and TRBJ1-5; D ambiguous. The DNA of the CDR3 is TGTGCCATCGGACTCAGCAATCAGCCCCAGCATTTT. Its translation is CAIGLSNQPQHF.